These 2 T cell receptor beta chains share one sample of origin, sequenced in a study of T cells in Graves' hyperthyroidism and ophthalmopathy. Template material for amplifying TCR beta CDR3 regions consisted of RNA transcripts. The TCR CDR3 first-round RT-PCR relied on the HTBI primer set. TCRdb re-called the multiplex PCR reads with MiXCR, one entry per CDR3 protein. The sample includes 650,000 to 700,000 distinct CDR3 sequences, about 18% of them seen just once. The sequenced sample was blood. Receptor source: a man in his fifties or sixties with Graves' hyperthyroidism.

This clonotype was counted many times. The chain uses TRBV10-3 and TRBJ2-7; 9 nucleotides align to TRBD1. The CDR3 covers 19 residues. Germline V gene data show CDR1 as ENHRY and CDR2 as SYGVKD. Germline trimming cut 3 bases from V and 4 bases from J; bases unmatched to any gene: 19. Here the CDR3 reads CAISDPHAARTGVGYEQYF. The DNA of the CDR3 is TGTGCCATCAGTGACCCCCACGCCGCCCGGACAGGGGTGGGTTACGAGCAGTACTTC.

The V call is TRBV19, the J call TRBJ2-1, with D possibly being TRBD2 (6 bases). CDR1 LNHDA and CDR2 SQIVND come from the germline V gene (reference sequence). The length of the CDR3 is 14 residues. The V end lost 7 bases, the J end lost 0 bases, and 10 bases lay between the germline ends. CDR3 in DNA: TGTGCCAGTACCCTGACTAGCTCCTACAATGAGCAGTTCTTC. Protein: CASTLTSSYNEQFF. Supplemented by reference TRBV19 and TRBJ2-1, the full variable domain reads DGGITQSPKYLFRKEGQNVTLSCEQNLNHDAMYWYRQDPGQGLRLIYYSQIVNDFQKGDIAEGYSVSREKKESFPLTVTSAQKNPTAFYLCASTLTSSYNEQFFGPGTRLTVL.